The T cell receptor beta chain described here comes from a study of cytomegalovirus exposure and HLA in healthy donors. Primers: 60 Vbeta forward and 13 Jbeta reverse. The protocol was immunoSEQ multiplex PCR, while the TCRdb copy is restricted to in-frame clones and leaves out a portion. The repertoire has about 77,000 clones, about 79% of them found once; the top ten carry 1.5% to 2%. The germline V gene encodes CDR1 LGHNT and CDR2 FRNRAP. V was cut by 2 bases and J by 2 bases, with 7 bases left in between. The CDR3 loop spans 13 amino acids. This sequence originates from a man aged 35-49 years in good health and CMV-seronegative. V and J are TRBV12-5 and TRBJ2-7; perhaps TRBD1 as D (6 bases). Input material: PBMCs. The CDR3 sequence is CASGLSGAYEQYF. The CDR3 coding sequence is TGTGCTAGTGGTTTGTCAGGGGCCTACGAGCAGTACTTC.